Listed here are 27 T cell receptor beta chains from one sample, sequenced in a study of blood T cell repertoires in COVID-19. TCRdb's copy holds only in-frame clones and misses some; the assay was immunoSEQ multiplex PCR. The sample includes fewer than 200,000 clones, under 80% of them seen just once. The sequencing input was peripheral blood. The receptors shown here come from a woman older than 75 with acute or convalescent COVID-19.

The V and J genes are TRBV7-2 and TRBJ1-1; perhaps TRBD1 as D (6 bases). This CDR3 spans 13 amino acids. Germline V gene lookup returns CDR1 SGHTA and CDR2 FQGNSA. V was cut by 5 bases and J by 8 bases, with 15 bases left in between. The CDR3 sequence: CASSPTLQGEAFF. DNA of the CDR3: TGTGCCAGCAGCCCAACCTTACAGGGAGAAGCTTTCTTT.

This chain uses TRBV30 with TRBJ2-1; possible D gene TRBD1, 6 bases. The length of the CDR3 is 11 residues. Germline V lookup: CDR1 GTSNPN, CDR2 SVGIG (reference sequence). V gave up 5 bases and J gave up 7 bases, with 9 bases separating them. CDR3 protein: CAWGRGNEQFF. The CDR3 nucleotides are TGTGCCTGGGGCAGGGGTAATGAGCAGTTCTTC.

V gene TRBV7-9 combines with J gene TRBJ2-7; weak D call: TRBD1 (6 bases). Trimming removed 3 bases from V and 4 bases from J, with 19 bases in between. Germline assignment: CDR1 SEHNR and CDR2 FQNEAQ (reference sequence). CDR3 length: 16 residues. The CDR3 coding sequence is TGTGCCAGCAGCTTCCTCCGGGACACCCTTTCTTACGAGCAGTACTTC. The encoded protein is CASSFLRDTLSYEQYF.

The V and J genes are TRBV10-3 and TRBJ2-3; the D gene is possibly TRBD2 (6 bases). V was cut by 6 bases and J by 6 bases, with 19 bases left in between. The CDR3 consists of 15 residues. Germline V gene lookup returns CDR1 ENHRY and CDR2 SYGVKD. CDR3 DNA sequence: TGTGCCATCAGCGGAGGACTACAGAGCGTCGATACGCAGTATTTT. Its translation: CAISGGLQSVDTQYF.

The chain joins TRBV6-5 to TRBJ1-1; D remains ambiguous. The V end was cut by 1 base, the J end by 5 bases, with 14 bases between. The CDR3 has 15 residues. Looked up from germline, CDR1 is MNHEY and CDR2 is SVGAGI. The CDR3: CASSYFGRAGTEAFF. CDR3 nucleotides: TGTGCCAGCAGTTACTTCGGCCGGGCGGGGACTGAAGCTTTCTTT.

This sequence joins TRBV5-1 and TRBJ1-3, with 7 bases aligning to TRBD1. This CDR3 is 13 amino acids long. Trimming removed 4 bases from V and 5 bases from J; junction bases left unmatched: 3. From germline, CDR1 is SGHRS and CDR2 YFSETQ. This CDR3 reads CASSLGQRNTIYF. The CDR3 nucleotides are TGCGCCAGCAGCCTGGGACAGAGAAACACCATATATTTT.

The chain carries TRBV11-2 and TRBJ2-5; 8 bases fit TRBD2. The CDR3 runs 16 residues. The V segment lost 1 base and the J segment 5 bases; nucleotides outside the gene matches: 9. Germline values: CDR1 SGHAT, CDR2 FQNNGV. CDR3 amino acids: CASSLGASGSGETQYF. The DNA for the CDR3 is TGTGCCAGCAGCTTAGGGGCCAGCGGGAGTGGGGAGACCCAGTACTTC. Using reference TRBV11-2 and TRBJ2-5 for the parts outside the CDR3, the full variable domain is EAGVAQSPRYKIIEKRQSVAFWCNPISGHATLYWYQQILGQGPKLLIQFQNNGVVDDSQLPKDRFSAERLKGVDSTLKIQPAKLEDSAVYLCASSLGASGSGETQYFGPGTRLLVL.

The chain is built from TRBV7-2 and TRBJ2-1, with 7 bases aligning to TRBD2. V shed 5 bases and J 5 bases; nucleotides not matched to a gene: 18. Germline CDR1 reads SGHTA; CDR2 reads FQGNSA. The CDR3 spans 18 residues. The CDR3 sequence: CASSPIAFLGGKDNEQFF. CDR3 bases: TGTGCCAGCAGCCCAATAGCGTTTTTGGGGGGGAAGGACAATGAGCAGTTCTTC.

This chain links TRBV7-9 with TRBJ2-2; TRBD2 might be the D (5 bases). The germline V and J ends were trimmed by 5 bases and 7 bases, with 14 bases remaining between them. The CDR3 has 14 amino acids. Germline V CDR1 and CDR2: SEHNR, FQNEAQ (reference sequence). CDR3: CASSRGSRGGELFF. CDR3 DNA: TGTGCCAGCAGCCGGGGTTCTCGAGGCGGGGAGCTGTTTTTT.

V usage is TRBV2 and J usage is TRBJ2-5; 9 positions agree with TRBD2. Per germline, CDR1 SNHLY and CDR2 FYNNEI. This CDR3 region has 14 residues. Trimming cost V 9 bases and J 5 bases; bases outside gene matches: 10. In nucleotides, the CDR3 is TGTGCCAGTACCGGGACTAGCTTCAGCGAGACCCAGTACTTC. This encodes CASTGTSFSETQYF.

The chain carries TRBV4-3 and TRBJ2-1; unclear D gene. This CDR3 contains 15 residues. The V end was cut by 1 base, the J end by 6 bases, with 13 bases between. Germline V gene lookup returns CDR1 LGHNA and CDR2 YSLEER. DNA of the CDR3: TGCGCCAGCAGCCAAGCCCTTTCTAGTCGCAATGAGCAGTTCTTC. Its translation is CASSQALSSRNEQFF.

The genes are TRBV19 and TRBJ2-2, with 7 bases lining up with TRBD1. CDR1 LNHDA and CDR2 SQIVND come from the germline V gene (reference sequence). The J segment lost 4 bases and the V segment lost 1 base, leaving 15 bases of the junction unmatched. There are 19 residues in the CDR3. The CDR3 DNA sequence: TGTGCCAGTAGTATAGTGGGCACAGGGGTGAAGGTTGGCACCGGGGAGCTGTTTTTT. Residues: CASSIVGTGVKVGTGELFF.

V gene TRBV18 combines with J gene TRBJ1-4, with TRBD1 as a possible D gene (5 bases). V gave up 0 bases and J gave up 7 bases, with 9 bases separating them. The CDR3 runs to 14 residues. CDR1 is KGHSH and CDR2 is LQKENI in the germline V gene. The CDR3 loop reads CASSPPQGFEKLFF. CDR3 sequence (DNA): TGTGCCAGCTCACCACCTCAGGGATTTGAAAAACTGTTTTTT.

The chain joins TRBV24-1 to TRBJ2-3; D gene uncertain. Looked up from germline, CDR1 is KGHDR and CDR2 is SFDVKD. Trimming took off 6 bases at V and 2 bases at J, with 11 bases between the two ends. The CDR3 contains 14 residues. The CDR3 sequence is CATSTLADTDTQYF. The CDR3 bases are TGTGCCACCAGTACCTTAGCTGACACAGATACGCAGTATTTT.

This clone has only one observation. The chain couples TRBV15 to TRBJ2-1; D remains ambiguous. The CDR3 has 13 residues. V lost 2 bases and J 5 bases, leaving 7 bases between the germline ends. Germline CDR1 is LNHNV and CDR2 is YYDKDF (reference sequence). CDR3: CATSRPYDNEQFF. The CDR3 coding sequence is TGTGCCACCAGCAGACCCTATGACAATGAGCAGTTCTTC.

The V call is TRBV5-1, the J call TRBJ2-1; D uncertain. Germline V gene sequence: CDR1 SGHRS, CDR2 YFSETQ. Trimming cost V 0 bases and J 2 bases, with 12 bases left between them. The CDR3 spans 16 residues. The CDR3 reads CASSLGHTGAYNEQFF. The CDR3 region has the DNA TGCGCCAGCAGCTTGGGTCATACCGGTGCCTACAATGAGCAGTTCTTC.

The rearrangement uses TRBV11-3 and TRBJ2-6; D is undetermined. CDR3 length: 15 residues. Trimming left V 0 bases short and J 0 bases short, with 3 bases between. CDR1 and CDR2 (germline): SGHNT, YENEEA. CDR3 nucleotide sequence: TGTGCCAGCAGCTTAGACGGCTCTGGGGCCAACGTCCTGACTTTC. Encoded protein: CASSLDGSGANVLTF.

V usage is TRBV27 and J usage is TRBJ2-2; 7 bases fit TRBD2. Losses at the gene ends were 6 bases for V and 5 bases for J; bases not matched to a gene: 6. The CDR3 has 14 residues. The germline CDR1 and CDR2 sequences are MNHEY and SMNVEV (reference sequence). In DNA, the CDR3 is TGTGCCAGCAGAATAGCGGGTGGGACCGGGGAGCTGTTTTTT. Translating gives CASRIAGGTGELFF.

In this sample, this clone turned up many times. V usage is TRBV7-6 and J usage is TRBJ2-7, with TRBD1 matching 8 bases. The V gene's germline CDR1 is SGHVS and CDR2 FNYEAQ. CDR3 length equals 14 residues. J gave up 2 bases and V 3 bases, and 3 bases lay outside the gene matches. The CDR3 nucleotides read TGTGCCAGCAGCTTGTCCAGGGGGCCCTACGAGCAGTACTTC. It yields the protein CASSLSRGPYEQYF.

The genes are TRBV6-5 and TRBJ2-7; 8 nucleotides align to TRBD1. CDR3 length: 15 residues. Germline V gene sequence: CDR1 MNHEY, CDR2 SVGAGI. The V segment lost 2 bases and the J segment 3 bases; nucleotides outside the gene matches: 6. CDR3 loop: CASSYVAGTGYEQYF. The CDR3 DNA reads TGTGCCAGCAGTTACGTGGCCGGGACAGGCTACGAGCAGTACTTC.

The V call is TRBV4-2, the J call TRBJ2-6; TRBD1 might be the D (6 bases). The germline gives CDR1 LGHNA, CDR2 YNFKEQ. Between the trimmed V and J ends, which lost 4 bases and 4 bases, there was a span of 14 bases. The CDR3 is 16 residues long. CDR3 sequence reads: CASSPGPGEGANVLTF. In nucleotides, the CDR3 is TGTGCCAGCAGCCCCGGCCCAGGGGAAGGGGCCAACGTCCTGACTTTC.

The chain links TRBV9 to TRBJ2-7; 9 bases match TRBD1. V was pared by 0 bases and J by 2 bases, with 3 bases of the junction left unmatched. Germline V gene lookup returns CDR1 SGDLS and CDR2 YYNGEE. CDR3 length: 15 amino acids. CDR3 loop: CASSVEGQGAYEQYF. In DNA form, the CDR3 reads TGTGCCAGCAGCGTAGAGGGACAGGGCGCCTACGAGCAGTACTTC.

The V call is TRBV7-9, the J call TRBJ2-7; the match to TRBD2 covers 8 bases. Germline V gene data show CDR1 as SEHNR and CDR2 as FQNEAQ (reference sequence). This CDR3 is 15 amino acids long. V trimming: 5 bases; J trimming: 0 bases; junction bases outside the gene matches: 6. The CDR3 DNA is TGTGCCAGCAGCACAGGAGCGGGAGACTCCTACGAGCAGTACTTC. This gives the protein CASSTGAGDSYEQYF.

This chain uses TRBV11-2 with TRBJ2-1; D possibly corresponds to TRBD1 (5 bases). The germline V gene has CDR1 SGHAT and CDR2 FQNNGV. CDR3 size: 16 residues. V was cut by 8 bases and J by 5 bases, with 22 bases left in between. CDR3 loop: CASSGGPGAGNNEQFF. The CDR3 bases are TGTGCCAGCTCCGGTGGGCCTGGGGCTGGGAACAATGAGCAGTTCTTC.

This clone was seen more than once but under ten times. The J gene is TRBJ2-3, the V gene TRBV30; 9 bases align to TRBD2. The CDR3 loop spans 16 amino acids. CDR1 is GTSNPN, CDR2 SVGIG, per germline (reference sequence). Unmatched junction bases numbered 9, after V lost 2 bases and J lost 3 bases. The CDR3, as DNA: TGTGCCTGGAGTATGGGCCTAGCGGGATCGACAGATACGCAGTATTTT. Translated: CAWSMGLAGSTDTQYF.

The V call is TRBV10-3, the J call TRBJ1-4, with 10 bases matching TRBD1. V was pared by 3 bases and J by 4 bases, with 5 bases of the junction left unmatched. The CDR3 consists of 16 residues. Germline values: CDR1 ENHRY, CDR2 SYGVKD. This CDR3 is CAISDTRTGGNEKLFF. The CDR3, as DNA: TGTGCCATCAGTGATACCCGGACAGGGGGTAATGAAAAACTGTTTTTT.

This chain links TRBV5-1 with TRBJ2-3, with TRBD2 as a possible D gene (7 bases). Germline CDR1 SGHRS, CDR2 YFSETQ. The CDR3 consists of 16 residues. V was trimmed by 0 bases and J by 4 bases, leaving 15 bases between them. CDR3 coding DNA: TGCGCCAGCAGCTTGGAATTGCGGCGGGGGCCAGATACGCAGTATTTT. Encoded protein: CASSLELRRGPDTQYF. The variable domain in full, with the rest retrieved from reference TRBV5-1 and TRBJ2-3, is KAGVTQTPRYLIKTRGQQVTLSCSPISGHRSVSWYQQTPGQGLQFLFEYFSETQRNKGNFPGRFSGRQFSNSRSEMNVSTLELGDSALYLCASSLELRRGPDTQYFGPGTRLTVL.